This T cell receptor (beta chain) was obtained from a study of T cell repertoires in cytomegalovirus infection. Study in general: HLA-B-restricted CMV epitopes that are well studied, plus recently identified HLA-C-restricted ones, were used by the study. Evidence of both CMV infection and a matching HLA type came from public TCR beta signatures. General study points: Of the TCR beta families, the public ones yielded a cumulative frequency that identified carriers of CMV plus the relevant HLA.

Via MiXCR, TCRdb re-called the reads, giving one row per CDR3 protein. The sample lists about 900,000 distinct CDR3 sequences, roughly 31% occurring once. CDR3 size: 14 residues. CDR1 and CDR2 from the germline V gene are MGHRA and YSYEKL. The V end was cut by 4 bases, the J end by 3 bases, with 13 bases between. Concerning this clonotype itself: What it binds is unknown.

The sequence was obtained from a human donor in good health (CMV status not recorded). Some clones in this sample may be carry-over from other donors' samples. The material was cultured CD8+ T cells from PBMCs, obtained from culture after CMV antigen stimulation. The chain uses TRBV4-1 and TRBJ2-7; D may be TRBD1 (6 bases). The CDR3 DNA reads TGCGCCAGCAGCCCAGAAGGACAGAACTACGAGCAGTACTTC. Its protein product is CASSPEGQNYEQYF.